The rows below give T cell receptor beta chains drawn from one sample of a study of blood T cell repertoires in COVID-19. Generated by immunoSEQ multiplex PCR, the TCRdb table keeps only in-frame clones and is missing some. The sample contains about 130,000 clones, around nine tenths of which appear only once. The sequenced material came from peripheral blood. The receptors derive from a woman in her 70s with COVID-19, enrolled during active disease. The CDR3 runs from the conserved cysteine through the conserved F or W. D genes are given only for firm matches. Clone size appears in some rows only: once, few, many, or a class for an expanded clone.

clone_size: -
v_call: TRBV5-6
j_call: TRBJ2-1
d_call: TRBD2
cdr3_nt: TGTGCCAGCAGCAACAGACTAGCGGGGCCTTACAATGAGCAGTTCTTC
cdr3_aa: CASSNRLAGPYNEQFF

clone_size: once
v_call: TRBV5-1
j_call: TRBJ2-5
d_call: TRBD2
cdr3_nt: TGCGCCAGCAGCTTGGCCCCAGCGGGGGGGCCGCAGACCCAGTACTTC
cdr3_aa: CASSLAPAGGPQTQYF

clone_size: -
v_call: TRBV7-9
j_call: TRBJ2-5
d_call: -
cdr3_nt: TGTGCCAGCAGCTTTAGGGGGGGAGAGACCCAGTACTTC
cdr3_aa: CASSFRGGETQYF

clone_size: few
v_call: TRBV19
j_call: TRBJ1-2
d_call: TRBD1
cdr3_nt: TGTGCCAGCAGACAGGGCGAAGGGCGGTACTATGGCTACACCTTC
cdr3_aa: CASRQGEGRYYGYTF

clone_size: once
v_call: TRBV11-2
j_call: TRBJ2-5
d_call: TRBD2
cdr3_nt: TGTGCCACAGGCCGGACTAGCGGACGAGGGGAGACCCAGTACTTC
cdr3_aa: CATGRTSGRGETQYF

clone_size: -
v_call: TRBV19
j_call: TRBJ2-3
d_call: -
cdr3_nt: TGTGCCAGTAGTATGGGGGGACTCCGCACAGATACGCAGTATTTT
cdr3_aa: CASSMGGLRTDTQYF

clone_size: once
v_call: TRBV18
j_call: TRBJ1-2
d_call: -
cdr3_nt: TGTGCCAGCTCACCTGGAAACCTCGGGTATGGCTACACCTTC
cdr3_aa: CASSPGNLGYGYTF

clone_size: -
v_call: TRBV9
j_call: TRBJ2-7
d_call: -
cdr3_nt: TGTGCCAGCAGCGTAGGTGGGGGGGCCATATACGAGCAGTACTTC
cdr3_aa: CASSVGGGAIYEQYF

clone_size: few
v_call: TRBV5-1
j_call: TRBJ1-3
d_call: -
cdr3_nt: TGCGCCAGCAGCTTGGCCGACAGCTCTGGAAACACCATATATTTT
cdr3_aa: CASSLADSSGNTIYF

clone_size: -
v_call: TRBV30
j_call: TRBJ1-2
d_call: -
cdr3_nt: TGTGCCTGGAGTGCAGGGGATTATGGCTACACCTTC
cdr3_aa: CAWSAGDYGYTF

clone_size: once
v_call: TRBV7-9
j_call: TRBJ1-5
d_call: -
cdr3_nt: TGTGCCAGCAGCCCTGAGGGCAGGGGCGGCAATCAGCCCCAGCATTTT
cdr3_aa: CASSPEGRGGNQPQHF

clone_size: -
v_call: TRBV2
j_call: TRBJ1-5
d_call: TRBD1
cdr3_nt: TGTGCCAGCAGTGAACAGGGGGCCCCTCAGCCCCAGCATTTT
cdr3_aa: CASSEQGAPQPQHF

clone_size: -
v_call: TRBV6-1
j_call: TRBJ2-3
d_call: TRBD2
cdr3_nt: TGTGCCAGCAGTGAAGCGGGGGGGGTATTTTACACAGATACGCAGTATTTT
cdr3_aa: CASSEAGGVFYTDTQYF

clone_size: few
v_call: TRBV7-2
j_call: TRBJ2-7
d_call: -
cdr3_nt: TGTGCCAGCAGCTTAGTGGGGGACACACAGTACTTC
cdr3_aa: CASSLVGDTQYF

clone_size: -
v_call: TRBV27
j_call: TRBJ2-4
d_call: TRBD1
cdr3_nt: TGTGCCAGCAGTTTTTTGGGCAGGGGGTCCAAAAACATTCAGTACTTC
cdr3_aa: CASSFLGRGSKNIQYF

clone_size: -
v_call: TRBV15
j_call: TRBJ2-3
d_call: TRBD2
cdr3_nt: TGTGCCACCAGCAGATCTCATACGGGGGGAAGCACAGATACGCAGTATTTT
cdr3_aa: CATSRSHTGGSTDTQYF

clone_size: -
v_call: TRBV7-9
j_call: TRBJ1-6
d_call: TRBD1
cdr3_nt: TGTGCCAGCAGCCGGACAGGGGGAAATTCACCCCTCCACTTT
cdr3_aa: CASSRTGGNSPLHF

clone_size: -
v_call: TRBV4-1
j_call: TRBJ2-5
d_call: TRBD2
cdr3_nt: TGCGCCAGCAGCCAAGAAACGGGACTAGCGGACTTGTACCAAGAGACCCAGTACTTC
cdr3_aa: CASSQETGLADLYQETQYF

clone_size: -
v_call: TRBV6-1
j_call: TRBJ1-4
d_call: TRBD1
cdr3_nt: TGTGCCAGCAGTGAAGACAGGGGTAATGAAAAACTGTTTTTT
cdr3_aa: CASSEDRGNEKLFF

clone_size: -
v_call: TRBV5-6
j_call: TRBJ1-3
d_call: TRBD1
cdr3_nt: TGTGCCAGCAGCTTGGGGACAGGGGTTGGTGGAAACACCATATATTTT
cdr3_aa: CASSLGTGVGGNTIYF

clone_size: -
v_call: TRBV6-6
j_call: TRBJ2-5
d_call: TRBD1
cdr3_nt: TGTGCCAGCAGTGACCCGACAGGGGCTCAAGAGACCCAGTACTTC
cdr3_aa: CASSDPTGAQETQYF

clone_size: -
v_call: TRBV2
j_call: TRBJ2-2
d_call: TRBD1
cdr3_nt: TGTGCCAGCAGTGCCTGGACAGGGTGGGCCGGGGAGCTGTTTTTT
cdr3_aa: CASSAWTGWAGELFF

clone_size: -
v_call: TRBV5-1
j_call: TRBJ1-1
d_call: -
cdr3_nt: TGCGCCAGCAGCCCCTGGACTGGCACTGAAGCTTTCTTT
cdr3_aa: CASSPWTGTEAFF

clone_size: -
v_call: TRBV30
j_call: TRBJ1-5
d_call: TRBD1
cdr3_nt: TGTGCCTGGAAGCCGGACAGGGGGAGTCAGCCCCAGCATTTT
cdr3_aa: CAWKPDRGSQPQHF